This TCR beta chain was profiled in a study of T cells in Graves' hyperthyroidism and ophthalmopathy. Overall study results and limits: Most clonotypes expanded in thyroid above 0.001 were likewise present in blood.

A note on this clonotype: The antigen is unknown.

Germline CDR1 and CDR2: ENHRY and SYGVKD. The CDR3 is made up of 13 amino acids. V shed 6 bases and J shed 4 bases, with 12 bases lying between them. The investigators amplified TCR beta CDR3 regions from RNA transcripts. Initially, a first-round RT-PCR of the TCR CDR3 employed the HTBI primer set. TCRdb independently ran MiXCR on the multiplex PCR reads; one entry per CDR3 protein. The repertoire holds fewer than 800,000 distinct CDR3 sequences, around 15% seen once, with approximately 8.4% in the top ten. The source material was blood. This rearrangement joins TRBV10-3 to TRBJ1-1; D is unclear. The source is a man aged 18 to 30 with Graves' hyperthyroidism. The CDR3 sequence is CAIRPEWGTEAFF. DNA of the CDR3: TGTGCCATCAGGCCGGAGTGGGGCACTGAAGCTTTCTTT.